A single sample gave rise to the 23 T cell receptor beta chains below, sequenced in a study of blood T cell repertoires in COVID-19. Here immunoSEQ multiplex PCR was the method, and the copy in TCRdb shows in-frame clones only, minus some. In the table there are about 200,000 clones, nearly 90% of which are singletons. Specimen: peripheral blood. All receptors come from a man aged 60 to 69 with active or convalescent COVID-19.

The rearrangement uses TRBV4-2 and TRBJ2-3; D is uncertain. Germline V CDR1 and CDR2: LGHNA, YNFKEQ. The CDR3 contains 15 residues. V lost 1 base, J lost 0 bases, and 8 bases lay in between. CDR3 in amino acids: CASSQASDSTDTQYF. CDR3 sequence (DNA): TGTGCCAGCAGCCAAGCCAGCGATAGCACAGATACGCAGTATTTT.

The chain couples TRBV3-1 (or the pseudogene TRBV3-2) to TRBJ1-5; weak D call: TRBD1 (6 bases). V lost 2 bases to trimming and J lost 6 bases, with 8 bases between them. The CDR3 length is 13 residues. The V gene's germline CDR1 is LGHDT and CDR2 YNNKEL (reference sequence). DNA of the CDR3: TGTGCCAGCAGCCAAAGGGGGGGTCAGCCCCAGCATTTT. The encoded protein is CASSQRGGQPQHF.

V gene TRBV5-4 combines with J gene TRBJ1-6; D ambiguous. Germline V gene lookup returns CDR1 SGHNT and CDR2 YYREEE (reference sequence). V dropped 0 bases and J dropped 10 bases, with 8 bases sitting between them. The CDR3 sequence is 13 residues long. The CDR3 coding sequence is TGTGCCAGCAGCTTGGGCAGTAGCTCACCCCTCCACTTT. Encoded protein: CASSLGSSSPLHF.

V gene TRBV4-2 combines with J gene TRBJ1-2; D call uncertain. CDR1 and CDR2 from the germline V gene are LGHNA and YNFKEQ. This CDR3 contains 14 residues. Trimming shortened V by 4 bases and J by 3 bases, and 12 bases separated the two germline ends. CDR3 nucleotide sequence: TGTGCCAGCAGCCCAACGGGCGGGGACTATGGCTACACCTTC. This encodes CASSPTGGDYGYTF.

The chain has TRBV7-7 and TRBJ2-2; TRBD1 matches 7 bases. Per germline, CDR1 SSHAT and CDR2 FNYEAQ (reference sequence). Trimming removed 5 bases from V and 0 bases from J; junction bases left unmatched: 6. The CDR3 has 16 residues. For the CDR3, the DNA is TGTGCCAGCAGCCAACGACAGGGTCCGAACACCGGGGAGCTGTTTTTT. Its translation is CASSQRQGPNTGELFF.

The J gene is TRBJ2-1, the V gene TRBV6-1, with a tentative D call TRBD1 (6 bases). The CDR3 extends over 11 amino acids. Germline V lookup: CDR1 MNHNS, CDR2 SASEGT. Trimming took 3 bases from V and 13 from J, leaving 10 bases between them. For the CDR3, the DNA is TGTGCCAGCAGTGACCAGGGGTTCCAGTTCTTC. Its protein product is CASSDQGFQFF.

The chain is built from TRBV7-3 and TRBJ2-1; D perhaps matches TRBD1 (5 bases). Between the trimmed V and J ends, which lost 5 bases and 9 bases, there was a span of 17 bases. The germline V gene encodes CDR1 SGHTA and CDR2 FQGTGA. CDR3 length equals 14 residues. Here the CDR3 reads CASSKQGLPSEQFF. Here the CDR3 DNA reads TGTGCCAGCAGCAAGCAGGGTTTACCATCTGAGCAGTTCTTC.

CDR3 region: CASSLGGWGREEKLFF. CDR3 DNA sequence: TGCGCCAGCAGCTTAGGGGGTTGGGGGAGAGAAGAAAAACTGTTTTTT. The chain joins TRBV5-1 to TRBJ1-4, with D possibly TRBD1 on 6 matching bases. CDR3 length: 16 amino acids. Trimming took off 2 bases at V and 8 bases at J, with 19 bases between the two ends. Germline CDR1 is SGHRS and CDR2 is YFSETQ.

V usage is TRBV5-6 and J usage is TRBJ2-5; a possible D gene is TRBD2 (5 bases). The V end lost 1 base, the J end lost 4 bases, and 8 bases lay between the germline ends. The CDR3 contains 13 residues. Germline-derived CDR1 and CDR2 are SGHDT and YYEEEE. This CDR3 is CASSLREGETQYF. The CDR3 DNA is TGTGCCAGCAGCTTGCGGGAAGGAGAGACCCAGTACTTC.

The chain recombines TRBV5-1 with TRBJ1-4; the match to TRBD1 covers 7 bases. V gave up 4 bases and J gave up 4 bases; unmatched junction bases: 4. CDR1 SGHRS and CDR2 YFSETQ come from the germline V gene. This CDR3 is built from 14 residues. CDR3 loop: CASSPGTDNEKLFF. CDR3 bases: TGCGCCAGCAGCCCCGGGACAGATAATGAAAAACTGTTTTTT.

The chain employs TRBV9 and TRBJ1-6, with TRBD1 identical over 7 bases. The V gene end was trimmed by 0 bases and the J gene end by 10 bases; junction bases not matched to a gene: 4. CDR3 length equals 14 residues. Germline V gives CDR1 SGDLS, CDR2 YYNGEE. DNA for the CDR3: TGTGCCAGCAGCGTAGCCCTCAGGGGGTCACCCCTCCACTTT. Translated: CASSVALRGSPLHF.

The chain has TRBV6-5 and TRBJ2-7; 9 bases are a match to TRBD1. The germline gives CDR1 MNHEY, CDR2 SVGAGI. Losses at the gene ends were 0 bases for V and 6 bases for J; bases not matched to a gene: 3. CDR3 length equals 14 residues. The CDR3 nucleotides read TGTGCCAGCAGTTACTCCCAGACAGGGGGCGAGCAGTACTTC. It is translated as CASSYSQTGGEQYF.

J is TRBJ2-3 and V is TRBV21-1; the table's D call of TRBD2 was not tested on the DNA. TRBV21-1 corresponds to a pseudogene. This CDR3 spans 17 amino acids. The CDR3 DNA follows: TGTGCCAGCACTCCCCCAAAGGTTGGCGGGGGGGAGGATACGCAGTATTTT. Translating it yields CASTPPKVGGGEDTQYF.

The chain joins TRBV12-3 or TRBV12-4 to TRBJ2-5; the D gene is possibly TRBD2 (5 bases). CDR3 length: 13 amino acids. The V end was cut by 7 bases, the J end by 2 bases, with 11 bases between. In nucleotides, the CDR3 is TGTGCCAGCACCTCCCGCGGGCAAGAGACCCAGTACTTC. Its protein is CASTSRGQETQYF.

This chain links TRBV15 with TRBJ1-5; D remains unclear. The CDR3 is 19 amino acids. The germline V gene has CDR1 LNHNV and CDR2 YYDKDF (reference sequence). Trimming took 2 bases from V and 0 from J, leaving 20 bases between them. The CDR3 loop reads CATSRSFTSGPRSNQPQHF. The CDR3 nucleotides are TGTGCCACCAGCAGATCCTTCACCAGCGGGCCACGTAGCAATCAGCCCCAGCATTTT.

The V and J genes are TRBV6-6 and TRBJ2-7, with 15 nucleotides matching TRBD2. The CDR3 totals 16 residues. Per the germline V gene, CDR1 is MNHNY and CDR2 is SVGAGI (reference sequence). After removal of 2 bases from V and 5 bases from J, the junction contained 4 bases not matched to a gene. The CDR3 sequence: CASSYGTSGGRDEQYF. The CDR3, as DNA: TGTGCCAGCAGTTACGGGACTAGCGGGGGGAGAGACGAGCAGTACTTC.

This rearrangement joins TRBV10-3 to TRBJ2-1, with D perhaps matching TRBD2 (7 bases). Germline V gene sequence: CDR1 ENHRY, CDR2 SYGVKD. V gave up 0 bases and J gave up 4 bases, with 13 bases separating them. This CDR3 region has 16 residues. DNA of the CDR3: TGTGCCATCAGTGAGTCGATAGGGGGGGTATACAATGAGCAGTTCTTC. Its translation: CAISESIGGVYNEQFF.

The J gene is TRBJ1-3, the V gene TRBV3-1 (or the pseudogene TRBV3-2), with TRBD1 matching 10 bases. Germline CDR1 LGHDT, CDR2 YNNKEL (reference sequence). The CDR3 spans 16 residues. The V and J ends lost 2 bases and 2 bases, in that order; junction bases with no gene match: 3. The DNA of the CDR3 is TGTGCCAGCAGCCAACCGGGACAGGGGACTGGAAACACCATATATTTT. It specifies CASSQPGQGTGNTIYF.

The chain couples TRBV27 to TRBJ1-6, with a possible D match to TRBD1 (5 bases). The germline V and J ends were trimmed by 6 bases and 12 bases, with 18 bases remaining between them. The CDR3 is 14 amino acids. The germline gives CDR1 MNHEY, CDR2 SMNVEV (reference sequence). CDR3: CASSPDPRVVPLHF. In DNA, the CDR3 is TGTGCCAGCAGCCCTGACCCCAGGGTGGTACCCCTCCACTTT.

The V and J genes are TRBV7-9 and TRBJ1-2; D is perhaps TRBD1 (5 bases). From germline, CDR1 is SEHNR and CDR2 FQNEAQ (reference sequence). The CDR3 totals 16 residues. V lost 5 bases to trimming and J lost 5 bases, with 21 bases between them. In DNA, the CDR3 is TGTGCCAGCAGCCTTGGGCCCAGGGCACCCTGGTATGGCTACACCTTC. Translated: CASSLGPRAPWYGYTF.

The V gene is TRBV13, the J gene TRBJ1-4, with 7 nucleotides matching TRBD1. V shed 5 bases, J shed 3 bases, and the junction held 3 bases outside the gene matches. The CDR3 runs to 14 residues. From germline, CDR1 is PRHDT and CDR2 FYEKMQ (reference sequence). Here the CDR3 DNA reads TGTGCCAGCAGCGGGACAGCGTCTAATGAAAAACTGTTTTTT. Amino acid sequence: CASSGTASNEKLFF.

This chain links TRBV27 with TRBJ2-7, with 8 bases lining up with TRBD1. After removal of 5 bases from V and 3 bases from J, the junction contained 6 bases not matched to a gene. Germline values: CDR1 MNHEY, CDR2 SMNVEV (reference sequence). CDR3 length: 14 amino acids. DNA for the CDR3: TGTGCCAGCAGTGAACGACAGGGGTTCTACGAGCAGTACTTC. Amino acid sequence: CASSERQGFYEQYF.

Worth noting for this clone: This same CDR3 is encoded by further DNA sequences in the sample. Here the CDR3 reads CASTGGNQPQHF. The CDR3 bases are TGTGCCAGTACAGGGGGCAATCAGCCCCAGCATTTT. The chain has TRBV19 and TRBJ1-5; TRBD1 might be the D (6 bases). There are 12 residues in the CDR3. Germline lookup yields CDR1 LNHDA and CDR2 SQIVND (reference sequence). The ends were cut back, 7 bases at V and 2 bases at J, with 6 bases in the middle.